The 29 T cell receptor beta chains listed next were all sequenced from one sample in a study of technical replicates of blood from a few donors. Libraries were prepared by immunoSEQ multiplex PCR; TCRdb keeps only in-frame clonotypes and omits some of them. The sample gives 62,000 or so clones, 87% of which show up once; 5.2% is in the top ten. Sequenced input: PBMCs. All receptors derive from a human donor in good health. Some clones in this sample may be carry-over from other donors' samples.

The CDR3 DNA is TGCGCCAGCAGCCAGATACAGGGCGTGGGGGAATATGGCTACACCTTC. Protein: CASSQIQGVGEYGYTF. This chain connects TRBV4-1 to TRBJ1-2; possible D gene TRBD1, 6 bases. The CDR3 consists of 16 residues. V was cut by 3 bases and J by 5 bases, with 19 bases left in between. Germline CDR1 reads MGHRA; CDR2 reads YSYEKL.

This clone was detected only once. The CDR3 coding sequence is TGTGCCAGCAGGAAGGGCGCAGGGGTTACAGATACGCAGTATTTT. Protein: CASRKGAGVTDTQYF. The chain uses TRBV6-5 and TRBJ2-3; tentatively, D is TRBD1 (6 bases). Trimming removed 6 bases at V and 3 bases at J, with 16 bases between. Germline V gene sequence: CDR1 MNHEY, CDR2 SVGAGI. The CDR3 is 15 residues long.

Here the CDR3 DNA reads TGTGCCAGCAGCTTCCGGGGCGGGGGTTTCTACAATGAGCAGTTCTTC. It yields the protein CASSFRGGGFYNEQFF. The V and J genes are TRBV5-4 and TRBJ2-1; 7 positions agree with TRBD2. With V trimmed by 2 bases and J by 3 bases, 8 bases remained unmatched. This CDR3 is 16 amino acids long. Germline CDR1 SGHNT, CDR2 YYREEE (reference sequence).

The chain employs TRBV19 and TRBJ2-1, with D uncertain. Between the trimmed V and J ends, which lost 6 bases and 0 bases, there was a span of 9 bases. The germline CDR1 and CDR2 sequences are LNHDA and SQIVND (reference sequence). There are 14 residues in the CDR3. This CDR3 is CASSDLSSYNEQFF. DNA of the CDR3: TGTGCCAGTAGCGACTTGAGCTCCTACAATGAGCAGTTCTTC.

This chain links TRBV29-1 with TRBJ2-1, with 10 bases identical to TRBD2. Germline assignment: CDR1 SQVTM and CDR2 ANQGSEA. J lost 7 bases, V lost 5 bases, and 14 bases had no gene match. This CDR3 is 16 amino acids long. This CDR3 is CSVKGLAPPLGNEQFF. CDR3 nucleotides: TGCAGCGTTAAGGGACTAGCGCCACCATTAGGAAATGAGCAGTTCTTC.

The V and J genes are TRBV30 and TRBJ2-1, with TRBD2 matching 9 bases. Germline assignment: CDR1 GTSNPN and CDR2 SVGIG (reference sequence). The CDR3 has 16 amino acids. The V gene end was trimmed by 4 bases and the J gene end by 10 bases; junction bases not matched to a gene: 17. CDR3 nucleotide sequence: TGTGCCTGGACCCCCACCCTGGGGCTAGCGGGATCAGAGCAGTTCTTC. Translation: CAWTPTLGLAGSEQFF.

The J gene is TRBJ1-2, the V gene TRBV6-1; D perhaps matches TRBD1 (6 bases). V was clipped by 6 bases and J by 3 bases, with 11 bases between them. CDR1 is MNHNS, CDR2 SASEGT, per germline. CDR3 length: 13 amino acids. This chain's CDR3 is CASRQDSHYGYTF. CDR3 bases: TGTGCCAGCAGACAGGACAGCCACTATGGCTACACCTTC.

V and J are TRBV19 and TRBJ2-1; 8 bases are a match to TRBD1. The germline V gene has CDR1 LNHDA and CDR2 SQIVND (reference sequence). The trim removed 6 bases at V and 4 bases at J, leaving 11 bases unmatched. The CDR3 has 16 residues. CDR3 region: CASSTQAGGWYNEQFF. The CDR3 nucleotides read TGTGCCAGTAGCACCCAAGCAGGGGGCTGGTACAATGAGCAGTTCTTC.

The chain has TRBV7-9 and TRBJ2-1; D remains ambiguous. The CDR3 sequence is 13 residues long. Trimming removed 2 bases from V and 6 bases from J, with 8 bases in between. CDR1 is SEHNR, CDR2 FQNEAQ, per germline (reference sequence). DNA for the CDR3: TGTGCCAGCAGCTTATGGAGCACCAATGAGCAGTTCTTC. Translation: CASSLWSTNEQFF.

The genes are TRBV4-2 and TRBJ2-5; TRBD2 is a possible D gene (6 bases). Trimming stripped 4 bases from V and 5 bases from J, with 14 bases between. The germline V gene encodes CDR1 LGHNA and CDR2 YNFKEQ. CDR3 length: 14 amino acids. The CDR3 spells CASSPGWEEETQYF. DNA of the CDR3: TGTGCCAGCAGCCCAGGGTGGGAGGAGGAGACCCAGTACTTC.

This chain joins TRBV29-1 and TRBJ2-5; D is possibly TRBD1 (6 bases). CDR1 and CDR2 (germline): SQVTM, ANQGSEA. The CDR3 is 16 residues long. V shed 6 bases and J shed 4 bases, with 24 bases lying between them. The CDR3 spells CSVQGSGTPQRETQYF. CDR3 nucleotide sequence: TGCAGCGTCCAGGGGTCAGGGACCCCACAGAGAGAGACCCAGTACTTC.

The chain links TRBV4-1 to TRBJ1-5; unclear D gene. Germline V gene lookup returns CDR1 MGHRA and CDR2 YSYEKL. V lost 4 bases and J 4 bases, leaving 20 bases between the germline ends. This CDR3 is 17 amino acids long. The CDR3 here is CASSPSPTSPGNQPQHF. For the CDR3, the DNA is TGCGCCAGCAGCCCCTCACCGACATCCCCGGGGAATCAGCCCCAGCATTTT.

The V and J genes are TRBV11-3 and TRBJ2-7, with a weak D call TRBD2 (5 bases). The CDR3 loop spans 13 amino acids. V was trimmed by 3 bases and J by 2 bases, leaving 8 bases between them. Germline V gene lookup returns CDR1 SGHNT and CDR2 YENEEA. The CDR3 nucleotides read TGTGCCAGCAGCTTGACGGGGACCTACGAGCAGTACTTC. This encodes CASSLTGTYEQYF.

V usage is TRBV5-1 and J usage is TRBJ2-3, with D uncertain. CDR3 length: 16 residues. V was cut by 4 bases and J by 2 bases, with 17 bases left in between. Germline V gene data show CDR1 as SGHRS and CDR2 as YFSETQ. The CDR3 loop is CASSIRLTETTDTQYF. CDR3 DNA sequence: TGCGCCAGCAGCATCAGATTGACGGAGACCACAGATACGCAGTATTTT.

This chain links TRBV19 with TRBJ2-5; TRBD2 might be the D (6 bases). V was clipped by 3 bases and J by 1 base, with 12 bases between them. Looked up from germline, CDR1 is LNHDA and CDR2 is SQIVND (reference sequence). The CDR3 loop spans 15 amino acids. This CDR3 reads CASSIGGGFQETQYF. In DNA, the CDR3 is TGTGCCAGTAGTATTGGGGGAGGTTTCCAAGAGACCCAGTACTTC. The full variable domain, completed using reference TRBV19 and TRBJ2-5, is DGGITQSPKYLFRKEGQNVTLSCEQNLNHDAMYWYRQDPGQGLRLIYYSQIVNDFQKGDIAEGYSVSREKKESFPLTVTSAQKNPTAFYLCASSIGGGFQETQYFGPGTRLLVL.

This chain connects TRBV19 to TRBJ1-6, with 11 bases aligning to TRBD1. The CDR3 is made up of 16 amino acids. Losses at the gene ends were 6 bases for V and 10 bases for J; bases not matched to a gene: 11. The germline gives CDR1 LNHDA, CDR2 SQIVND (reference sequence). CDR3 in DNA: TGTGCCAGTAGCTCTACTACGGGGACAGGGGGATCACCCCTCCACTTT. This gives the protein CASSSTTGTGGSPLHF.

The chain joins TRBV20-1 to TRBJ2-3; unclear D gene. Germline values: CDR1 DFQATT, CDR2 SNEGSKA (reference sequence). V was cut by 6 bases and J by 6 bases, with 10 bases left in between. This CDR3 comprises 11 residues. CDR3 bases: TGCAGTGCCGTGCTAGAGGATACGCAGTATTTT. Encoded protein: CSAVLEDTQYF.

The V call is TRBV7-3, the J call TRBJ2-2; 11 nucleotides align to TRBD2. This CDR3 region has 16 residues. CDR1 is SGHTA, CDR2 FQGTGA, per germline. After removal of 2 bases from V and 6 bases from J, the junction contained 5 bases not matched to a gene. CDR3: CASSLSLAGGSGELFF. The CDR3, as DNA: TGTGCCAGCAGCTTATCCCTAGCGGGGGGATCCGGGGAGCTGTTTTTT.

The chain recombines TRBV5-1 with TRBJ1-1; 7 bases map to TRBD1. Germline V gene data show CDR1 as SGHRS and CDR2 as YFSETQ. Trimming took 2 bases from V and 8 from J; bases not matched to a gene: 9. The CDR3 contains 14 residues. The CDR3 loop reads CASSLGDRDFEAFF. The CDR3 coding sequence is TGCGCCAGCAGCTTAGGGGACAGAGACTTCGAAGCTTTCTTT.

This chain links TRBV30 with TRBJ2-3; no clear D. From germline, CDR1 is GTSNPN and CDR2 SVGIG (reference sequence). This CDR3 contains 11 residues. Deletions cut 0 bases from V and 12 bases from J, with 10 bases between. The CDR3 coding sequence is TGTGCCTGGAGTGTAAGAAGCGAACAGTATTTT. This codes for CAWSVRSEQYF. Full variable domain (rest looked up from reference TRBV30 and TRBJ2-3): SQTIHQWPATLVQPVGSPLSLECTVEGTSNPNLYWYRQAAGRGLQLLFYSVGIGQISSEVPQNLSASRPQDRQFILSSKKLLLSDSGFYLCAWSVRSEQYFGPGTRLTVL.

The V gene is TRBV20-1, the J gene TRBJ2-1; possibly TRBD1 for D (6 bases). Germline V CDR1 and CDR2: DFQATT, SNEGSKA (reference sequence). V lost 5 bases, J lost 14 bases, and 16 bases lay in between. There are 11 residues in the CDR3. CDR3 coding DNA: TGCAGTGCTTATAGCGACCACAGGGAGTTCTTC. Amino acid sequence: CSAYSDHREFF.

The chain has TRBV11-2 and TRBJ2-6; D is unclear. With 6 bases removed from V and 1 base from J, the gap between germline ends came to 10 bases. Germline CDR1 reads SGHAT; CDR2 reads FQNNGV. This CDR3 contains 15 residues. Here the CDR3 DNA reads TGTGCCAGCAGGACGACACGATCTGGGGCCAACGTCCTGACTTTC. This sequence encodes CASRTTRSGANVLTF.

The V call is TRBV23-1, the J call TRBJ2-5; 12 bases agree with TRBD2. TRBV23-1 has ORF status, its function being uncertain. The CDR3 is 16 amino acids. Unmatched junction bases numbered 8, after V lost 4 bases and J lost 5 bases. This chain's CDR3 is CASSPASGRARETQYF. CDR3 nucleotide sequence: TGCGCCAGCAGTCCTGCTAGCGGGAGGGCCCGGGAGACCCAGTACTTC.

CDR3 in DNA: TGTGCCAGCACCAGCGGGACAGGGAGAGCTGGAAACACCATATATTTT. Its protein is CASTSGTGRAGNTIYF. The J gene is TRBJ1-3, the V gene TRBV6-4; 9 nucleotides line up with TRBD1. With 7 bases clipped from V and 2 bases from J, the junction kept 9 bases outside the gene matches. Germline values: CDR1 MRHNA, CDR2 SNTAGT. This CDR3 region has 16 residues.

This clone was detected only a few times. The chain carries TRBV4-3 and TRBJ2-5; 11 bases align to TRBD2. This CDR3 spans 20 amino acids. The V gene's germline CDR1 is LGHNA and CDR2 YSLEER. Losses at the gene ends were 0 bases for V and 5 bases for J; bases not matched to a gene: 17. The CDR3 spells CASSQDPISSGGSLWETQYF. The CDR3 DNA sequence: TGCGCCAGCAGCCAAGATCCCATATCTAGCGGGGGGAGTCTATGGGAGACCCAGTACTTC.

The genes are TRBV7-2 and TRBJ2-7; D might be TRBD1 (5 bases). Per the germline V gene, CDR1 is SGHTA and CDR2 is FQGNSA. Trimming stripped 1 base from V and 0 bases from J, with 13 bases between. The CDR3 has 16 residues. As DNA, the CDR3 is TGTGCCAGCAGCTTAGTCCCTGCCAGGGCCTCCTACGAGCAGTACTTC. This sequence encodes CASSLVPARASYEQYF.

The CDR3 DNA follows: TGTGCCAGCAGCTTAAGCAGGGGAAACTATGGCTACACCTTC. Its translation is CASSLSRGNYGYTF. The V gene is TRBV7-9, the J gene TRBJ1-2; weak D call: TRBD1 (6 bases). CDR1 and CDR2 from the germline V gene are SEHNR and FQNEAQ (reference sequence). The CDR3 consists of 14 residues. With 2 bases removed from V and 2 bases from J, the gap between germline ends came to 9 bases.

As DNA, the CDR3 is TGTGCCAGCAGCGTAGGAGACTTCGACTCCTACGAGCAGTACTTC. Amino acid sequence: CASSVGDFDSYEQYF. The chain has TRBV9 and TRBJ2-7; D gene ambiguous. Germline V lookup: CDR1 SGDLS, CDR2 YYNGEE. Trimming took 0 bases from V and 0 from J, leaving 10 bases between them. The CDR3 totals 15 residues.

The genes are TRBV12-5 and TRBJ2-1; D remains unclear. This CDR3 has 12 residues. CDR1 is LGHNT and CDR2 is FRNRAP in the germline V gene. V dropped 5 bases and J dropped 4 bases, with 6 bases sitting between them. The DNA for the CDR3 is TGTGCTAGTGGTGTAGAATACAATGAGCAGTTCTTC. Translated, it gives CASGVEYNEQFF.